These 26 T cell receptor beta chains were all obtained from the same sample, sequenced in a study of blood T cells in healthy people across ages. With a J-beta primer mix and a sample-barcoded 5' primer, a second PCR ran roughly 6 to 12 cycles. TCRdb passed the 5' RACE reads through MiXCR, listing each CDR3 protein once. The table shows 850,000 or so distinct CDR3 sequences, with more than 25% occurring only once. Sequencing was performed on blood. The receptor set was obtained from a woman aged 80 or over in good health.

This rearrangement joins TRBV9 to TRBJ2-6; D is perhaps TRBD2 (6 bases). Per the germline V gene, CDR1 is SGDLS and CDR2 is YYNGEE. There are 16 residues in the CDR3. Trimming stripped 4 bases from V and 3 bases from J, with 14 bases between. The CDR3 nucleotides read TGTGCCAGCAGCTCGAGGGGAGGCGTTGGGGCCAACGTCCTGACTTTC. Protein sequence: CASSSRGGVGANVLTF.

This chain joins TRBV9 and TRBJ1-1, with 10 bases lining up with TRBD1. Germline trimming cut 4 bases from V and 1 base from J; bases unmatched to any gene: 4. Germline CDR1 SGDLS, CDR2 YYNGEE. This CDR3 is 15 amino acids long. The CDR3 loop reads CASSIGQGGNTEAFF. CDR3 sequence (DNA): TGTGCCAGCAGCATCGGACAGGGGGGGAACACTGAAGCTTTCTTT.

This clonotype was seen repeatedly, ten times or more. The CDR3 DNA sequence: TGTGCCAGCAGTGCCAACAGGTACGAGCAGTACTTC. Translating gives CASSANRYEQYF. J is TRBJ2-7 and V is TRBV6-5; tentative D call: TRBD1 (5 bases). From germline, CDR1 is MNHEY and CDR2 SVGAGI. Trimming pared 5 bases from V and 4 bases from J, leaving 9 bases between. This CDR3 has 12 residues.

V gene TRBV12-3 or TRBV12-4 combines with J gene TRBJ2-1; 9 bases align to TRBD1. The CDR3 is made up of 16 amino acids. Trimming cost V 5 bases and J 9 bases; bases outside gene matches: 14. The CDR3 DNA follows: TGTGCCAGCAGTCCTCGGGACAGGGTGAGGGAAGGTGAGCAGTTCTTC. Its protein is CASSPRDRVREGEQFF.

This clonotype was detected many times. The rearrangement uses TRBV12-3 or TRBV12-4 and TRBJ2-5; D call uncertain. This CDR3 is built from 11 residues. Between the trimmed V and J ends, which lost 5 bases and 9 bases, there was a span of 10 bases. This chain's CDR3 is CASSLGVAQYF. As DNA, the CDR3 is TGTGCCAGCAGTCTAGGAGTGGCCCAGTACTTC.

With respect to this clonotype: This could be a read error, since a much larger clone is one nucleotide away. This chain connects TRBV11-2 to TRBJ2-5, with TRBD2 identical over 9 bases. Germline CDR1 reads SGHAT; CDR2 reads FQNNGV. The V segment lost 3 bases and the J segment 5 bases; nucleotides outside the gene matches: 10. The CDR3 runs 16 residues. For the CDR3, the DNA is TGTGCCAGCAGCTTCTCGGTTGGCGGGGGGGCTGAGACCCAGTACTTC. Translating gives CASSFSVGGGAETQYF. The variable domain in full, with the rest retrieved from reference TRBV11-2 and TRBJ2-5, is EAGVAQSPRYKIIEKRQSVAFWCNPISGHATLYWYQQILGQGPKLLIQFQNNGVVDDSQLPKDRFSAERLKGVDSTLKIQPAKLEDSAVYLCASSFSVGGGAETQYFGPGTRLLVL.

Concerning this clonotype itself: At one end the junction does not follow the germline gene, possibly because of a read error. The V call is TRBV7-7, the J call TRBJ2-7, with 13 bases aligning to TRBD2. The CDR3 covers 15 residues. Germline V lookup: CDR1 SSHAT, CDR2 FNYEAQ (reference sequence). Written as DNA, the CDR3 is TGTGCTAGCAGCCCACTAGCGGGGGGGGTAAATGAGCAGTACTTC. Translation: CASSPLAGGVNEQYF. Using reference TRBV7-7 and TRBJ2-7 for the parts outside the CDR3, the full variable domain is GAGVSQSPRYKVTKRGQDVTLRCDPISSHATLYWYQQALGQGPEFLTYFNYEAQPDKSGLPSDRFSAERPEGSISTLTIQRTEQRDSAMYRCASSPLAGGVNEQYFGPGTRLTVT.

The chain links TRBV6-6 to TRBJ2-1; D unclear. This CDR3 region has 12 residues. Germline V CDR1 and CDR2: MNHNY, SVGAGI (reference sequence). V was clipped by 6 bases and J by 7 bases, with 10 bases between them. The CDR3 sequence is CASRLDRNEQFF. The CDR3 coding sequence is TGTGCCAGCAGACTCGACCGAAATGAGCAGTTCTTC.

This clonotype was recorded many times. The chain links TRBV7-2 to TRBJ2-7; TRBD1 aligns across 7 bases. The CDR3 totals 14 residues. V shed 5 bases and J 7 bases; nucleotides not matched to a gene: 11. Germline V gives CDR1 SGHTA, CDR2 FQGNSA. The CDR3 sequence is CASSLLLGGAEQYF. DNA for the CDR3: TGTGCCAGCAGCCTTCTTCTAGGGGGCGCTGAGCAGTACTTC.

This clonotype was detected many times. The chain uses TRBV20-1 and TRBJ1-5, with unresolved D. With 6 bases removed from V and 1 base from J, the gap between germline ends came to 7 bases. CDR1 DFQATT and CDR2 SNEGSKA come from the germline V gene (reference sequence). The CDR3 consists of 12 residues. This CDR3 reads CSARESNQPQHF. CDR3 bases: TGCAGTGCGAGGGAGAGCAATCAGCCCCAGCATTTT.

This clonotype was seen a few times. The chain uses TRBV12-3 or TRBV12-4 and TRBJ2-3; TRBD1 matches at 10 bases. The CDR3 length is 15 residues. V dropped 6 bases and J dropped 0; count of bases not matched to a gene: 3. The DNA of the CDR3 is TGTGCCAGCAGCCGGGGACAGGGGAGCACAGATACGCAGTATTTT. It encodes CASSRGQGSTDTQYF.

This clonotype has a single count. A much larger clone differs from this one at a single base, so this may be a read error. The rearrangement joins TRBV7-9 to TRBJ2-1, with D possibly matching TRBD1 (6 bases). Germline loops: CDR1 SEHNR, CDR2 FQNEAQ (reference sequence). CDR3 length: 14 residues. The V end lost 5 bases, the J end lost 12 bases, and 20 bases lay between the germline ends. The CDR3 sequence: CASSHRTDWDGQFF. The CDR3 DNA reads TGTGCCAGCAGCCATAGGACAGACTGGGATGGGCAGTTCTTC.

The V and J genes are TRBV5-4 and TRBJ1-6; D is uncertain. This CDR3 spans 15 amino acids. Trimming pared 5 bases from V and 9 bases from J, leaving 18 bases between. CDR1 and CDR2 (germline): SGHNT, YYREEE (reference sequence). CDR3 DNA: TGTGCCAGCAGTTCATTTGGGCCCTTTGGTTCACCCCTCCACTTT. It codes for CASSSFGPFGSPLHF.

The table lists this clonotype with many counts. The CDR3 spells CASSPQGATYGYTF. In DNA, the CDR3 is TGTGCCAGCAGTCCACAGGGGGCGACCTATGGCTACACCTTC. The J gene is TRBJ1-2, the V gene TRBV9, with 9 bases matching TRBD1. V lost 5 bases and J lost 4; bases outside the gene matches: 6. Germline V gives CDR1 SGDLS, CDR2 YYNGEE. The CDR3 covers 14 residues.

This clonotype was observed at least ten times. V is TRBV29-1 and J is TRBJ1-2, with 7 bases fitting TRBD1. V dropped 3 bases and J dropped 1; count of bases not matched to a gene: 5. CDR1 SQVTM and CDR2 ANQGSEA come from the germline V gene. The CDR3 consists of 14 residues. CDR3 DNA: TGCAGCGTTGATGACCACAGGGGTAACTATGGCTACACCTTC. As protein: CSVDDHRGNYGYTF. The variable domain in full, completed from reference TRBV29-1 and TRBJ1-2, reads SAVISQKPSRDICQRGTSLTIQCQVDSQVTMMFWYRQQPGQSLTLIATANQGSEATYESGFVIDKFPISRPNLTFSTLTVSNMSPEDSSIYLCSVDDHRGNYGYTFGSGTRLTVV.

The chain carries TRBV7-2 and TRBJ1-2, with D perhaps matching TRBD1 (5 bases). The CDR3 sequence is 12 residues long. V lost 2 bases and J 12 bases, leaving 13 bases between the germline ends. The germline gives CDR1 SGHTA, CDR2 FQGNSA. The CDR3 sequence: CASSLTTRGHTF. Here the CDR3 DNA reads TGTGCCAGCAGCTTAACGACCCGGGGCCACACCTTC. The full variable domain, rest sourced from reference TRBV7-2 and TRBJ1-2, is GAGVSQSPSNKVTEKGKDVELRCDPISGHTALYWYRQSLGQGLEFLIYFQGNSAPDKSGLPSDRFSAERTGGSVSTLTIQRTQQEDSAVYLCASSLTTRGHTFGSGTRLTVV.

As concerns this clonotype: A much larger clone differs by one base, so this may be a read error. The rearrangement joins TRBV7-2 to TRBJ1-5; TRBD1 aligns across 7 bases. The V gene's germline CDR1 is SGHTA and CDR2 FQGNSA. This CDR3 has 16 amino acids. The CDR3 reads CASSFGDRVNNQPRHF. The CDR3 region has the DNA TGTGCCAGCAGCTTCGGAGACAGGGTTAACAATCAGCCCCGGCATTTT.

Regarding this clonotype: This could be a read error, since a much larger clone is one nucleotide away. The V call is TRBV20-1, the J call TRBJ2-1, with D perhaps matching TRBD1 (5 bases). The DNA end lines up better with TRBJ2-7; the J call may be wrong. From germline, CDR1 is DFQATT and CDR2 SNEGSKA (reference sequence). There are 13 residues in the CDR3. For the CDR3, the DNA is TGCAGTGCCGCTTGGGGCAGGTACAATGAGCAGTACTTC. It encodes CSAAWGRYNEQYF.

To note about this clonotype: Possible read error: a much larger clone is one base away. The chain uses TRBV11-2 and TRBJ2-1, with TRBD2 matching over 16 bases. The CDR3 loop spans 18 amino acids. The germline gives CDR1 SGHAT, CDR2 FQNNGV. CDR3 residues: CASGLDGTSGGAYNEQFF. In DNA form, the CDR3 reads TGTGCCAGCGGCTTAGACGGGACTAGCGGGGGGGCATACAATGAGCAGTTCTTC.

As concerns this clonotype: A much larger clonotype is one base distant, so this may be a read error. The CDR3, as DNA: TGTGCCAGCAGCAAAGAAACAGGGGGCAACTGTGGCTACACCTTC. Protein sequence: CASSKETGGNCGYTF. The genes are TRBV21-1 and TRBJ1-2; the D call of TRBD1 is as the table states it, not checked on the DNA. TRBV21-1 corresponds to a pseudogene. This CDR3 comprises 15 residues.

With regard to this clonotype: This sequence may be a read error, since a much larger clone differs from it by one base. This rearrangement joins TRBV6-1 to TRBJ1-6; D gene uncertain. The CDR3 runs 17 residues. Germline V gene data show CDR1 as MNHNS and CDR2 as SASEGT. The CDR3 sequence: CTSRPLAGIVHNSPLHF. The CDR3 DNA reads TGTACCAGCAGACCCTTAGCGGGAATCGTGCATAATTCACCCCTCCACTTT.

Ten or more counts support this clonotype. The V and J genes are TRBV10-3 and TRBJ2-3; D remains ambiguous. The CDR3 extends over 14 amino acids. Trimming removed 2 bases at V and 3 bases at J, with 9 bases between. Germline CDR1 and CDR2: ENHRY and SYGVKD. The CDR3 region is CAISERHFTDTQYF. The CDR3 coding sequence is TGTGCCATCAGTGAGCGGCACTTTACAGATACGCAGTATTTT.

Of note for this clonotype: With a much larger clone just one base away, this may be a read error. This chain uses TRBV20-1 with TRBJ2-5; the D gene is possibly TRBD2 (6 bases). V lost 2 bases and J lost 2, with 12 bases in between. This CDR3 has 14 amino acids. From germline, CDR1 is DFQATT and CDR2 SNEGSKA (reference sequence). As DNA, the CDR3 is TGCAGTGCTAGACCCTGGGGAGGACAAGAGACCCAGTACTTC. This sequence encodes CSARPWGGQETQYF.

As regards this clonotype: Being one base from a much bigger clone, this may be a read error. V and J are TRBV28 and TRBJ2-6; D remains unclear. Germline V lookup: CDR1 MDHEN, CDR2 SYDVKM. The CDR3 covers 14 residues. The ends were cut back, 8 bases at V and 4 bases at J, with 12 bases in the middle. The CDR3 DNA is TGTGCCAGCCGCAGGTCCTTCGGGGCCAACGTCCTGACTTTC. It is translated as CASRRSFGANVLTF.

About this clonotype: Since a much larger clone is just one base distant, this may be a read error. The chain employs TRBV20-1 and TRBJ2-7; possible D gene TRBD1, 6 bases. The CDR3 extends over 12 amino acids. Deletions cut 2 bases from V and 7 bases from J, with 12 bases between. Germline V lookup: CDR1 DFQATT, CDR2 SNEGSKA (reference sequence). The CDR3 DNA reads as TGCAGTGCTAGAAACAGGGCCAATGAGCAGTACTTC. Encoded protein: CSARNRANEQYF.

Many counts were recorded for this clonotype. The J gene is TRBJ2-3, the V gene TRBV11-2, with a weak D call TRBD1 (6 bases). The V end was cut by 1 base, the J end by 0 bases, with 11 bases between. This CDR3 contains 16 residues. Germline V lookup: CDR1 SGHAT, CDR2 FQNNGV. The CDR3 DNA reads TGTGCCAGCAGCTTAGGACACAGGGTTAGCACAGATACGCAGTATTTT. It translates to CASSLGHRVSTDTQYF.